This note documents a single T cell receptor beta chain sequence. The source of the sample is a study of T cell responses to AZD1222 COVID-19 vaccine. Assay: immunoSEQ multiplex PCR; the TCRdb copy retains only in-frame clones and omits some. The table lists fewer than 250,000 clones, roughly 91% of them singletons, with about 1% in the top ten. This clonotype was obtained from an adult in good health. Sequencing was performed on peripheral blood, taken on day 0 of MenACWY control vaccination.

The CDR3 sequence is CAWSPDSSSYEQYF. Here the CDR3 DNA reads TGTGCCTGGAGCCCCGACTCGAGCTCCTACGAGCAGTACTTC. V usage is TRBV30 and J usage is TRBJ2-7, with D hard to call. CDR3 length: 14 amino acids. CDR1 and CDR2 (germline): GTSNPN, SVGIG (reference sequence). Deletions cut 3 bases from V and 0 bases from J, with 12 bases between. The full variable domain, its missing parts supplied by reference TRBV30 and TRBJ2-7, is SQTIHQWPATLVQPVGSPLSLECTVEGTSNPNLYWYRQAAGRGLQLLFYSVGIGQISSEVPQNLSASRPQDRQFILSSKKLLLSDSGFYLCAWSPDSSSYEQYFGPGTRLTVT.